One sample yielded the 5 T cell receptor beta chains listed below, sequenced in a study of Ad26.COV2.S vaccination and SARS-CoV-2 variants. Treatment indicated: around 19 received Ad26.COV2.S at low or high dose, single or two shots; about 5 received placebo; per-sample allocation not given. Sampling took place 63 days after the first vaccine or placebo injection. Sequencing was performed with immunoSEQ multiplex PCR; in TCRdb, only in-frame clones are kept and a portion is missing. The repertoire holds roughly 320,000 clones, 85% seen once, with approximately 2% in the top ten. This specimen was peripheral blood, taken in a trial of Ad26.COV2.S vaccine versus placebo. These receptors came from a person between 18 and 60 years old who received the Ad26.COV2.S COVID-19 vaccine or a placebo.

Details on this clone: Within the sample, other DNA sequences also encode this same CDR3. This rearrangement joins TRBV5-1 to TRBJ2-3; D not certain. V was shortened by 2 bases and J by 0 bases, with 1 base between the two germline ends. Germline-derived CDR1 and CDR2 are SGHRS and YFSETQ. The CDR3 loop spans 12 amino acids. The CDR3 DNA follows: TGCGCCAGCAGCTTTAGCACAGATACGCAGTATTTT. This translates into CASSFSTDTQYF.

This clone was detected once. The chain links TRBV19 to TRBJ1-4; the D gene is possibly TRBD1 (6 bases). The CDR3 covers 16 residues. Germline-derived CDR1 and CDR2 are LNHDA and SQIVND (reference sequence). Trimming removed 1 base at V and 7 bases at J, with 16 bases between. In DNA form, the CDR3 reads TGTGCCAGTAGTATAGGCCCTCCTGCGACAGGTGAAAAACTGTTTTTT. Its translation is CASSIGPPATGEKLFF.

The chain joins TRBV7-9 to TRBJ2-3; the D gene is possibly TRBD1 (6 bases). CDR3 size: 14 residues. V dropped 4 bases and J dropped 2 bases, with 10 bases sitting between them. Germline V gene sequence: CDR1 SEHNR, CDR2 FQNEAQ (reference sequence). The CDR3: CASSYRGITDTQYF. CDR3 DNA sequence: TGTGCCAGCAGCTATAGGGGGATCACAGATACGCAGTATTTT. Filled out from reference TRBV7-9 and TRBJ2-3, the complete variable domain reads DTGVSQNPRHKITKRGQNVTFRCDPISEHNRLYWYRQTLGQGPEFLTYFQNEAQLEKSRLLSDRFSAERPKGSFSTLEIQRTEQGDSAMYLCASSYRGITDTQYFGPGTRLTVL.

CDR3 protein: CASSRKGTMNTEAFF. DNA of the CDR3: TGTGCCAGCAGTCGAAAGGGTACCATGAACACTGAAGCTTTCTTT. The chain uses TRBV6-5 and TRBJ1-1, with D unclear. Per germline, CDR1 MNHEY and CDR2 SVGAGI. With 5 bases removed from V and 0 bases from J, the gap between germline ends came to 13 bases. This CDR3 has 15 amino acids.

CDR3 sequence: CASSRDSHKTIYGYTF. CDR3 nucleotides: TGTGCCAGCAGCCGGGACAGCCACAAAACCATCTATGGCTACACCTTC. The chain has TRBV5-4 and TRBJ1-2; TRBD1 matches at 7 bases. CDR3 length: 16 residues. CDR1 is SGHNT, CDR2 YYREEE, per germline (reference sequence). J was trimmed by 4 bases and V by 4 bases; bases with no gene match: 13.